This TCR beta chain was sequenced for a study of response to subunit inactivated influenza vaccine. The CDR3 runs 13 residues. The V gene's germline CDR1 is MGHRA and CDR2 YSYEKL. Trimming removed 6 bases at V and 5 bases at J, with 11 bases between. General study results and limits: Few new T cells, the authors suggested, are recruited by each seasonal influenza vaccination.

This clonotype was observed at least ten times. Its antigen is as yet unknown. TCRdb recomputed calls from the RT-PCR reads with MiXCR, one row per CDR3 protein. Counted here are roughly 630,000 distinct CDR3 sequences, around 15% occurring once; the ten biggest clones make up 7.6%. The chain links TRBV4-1 to TRBJ1-5; D is unresolved. The TCR comes from a man aged 50 to 60 who received an inactivated influenza vaccine. The sequences come from PBMCs from blood, collected around 15 days before vaccination. In DNA form, the CDR3 reads TGCGCCAGCAGTCTAGGGTTGGATCAGCCCCAGCATTTT. It encodes CASSLGLDQPQHF.